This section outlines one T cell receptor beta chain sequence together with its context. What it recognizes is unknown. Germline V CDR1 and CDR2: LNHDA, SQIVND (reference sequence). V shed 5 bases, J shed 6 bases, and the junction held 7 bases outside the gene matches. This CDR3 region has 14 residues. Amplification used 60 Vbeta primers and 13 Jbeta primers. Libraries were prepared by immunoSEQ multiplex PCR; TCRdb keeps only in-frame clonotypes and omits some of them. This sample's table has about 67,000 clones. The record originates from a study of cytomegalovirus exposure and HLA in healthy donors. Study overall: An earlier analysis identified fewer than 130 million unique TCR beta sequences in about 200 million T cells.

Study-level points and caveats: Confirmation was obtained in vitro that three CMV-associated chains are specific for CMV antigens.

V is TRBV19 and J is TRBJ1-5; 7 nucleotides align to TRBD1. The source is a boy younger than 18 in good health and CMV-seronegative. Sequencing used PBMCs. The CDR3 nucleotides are TGTGCCAGTAGTTACGGGACAGAAGTTCAGCCCCAGCATTTT. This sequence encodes CASSYGTEVQPQHF.